This T cell receptor (beta chain) was recorded in a study of blood T cell repertoires in COVID-19. Study-wide context: Researchers got acute and convalescent COVID-19 samples from the United States, Italy and Spain. T cells, B-cell-depleted T cells, or PBMCs provided the cDNA or gDNA that served as material.

Germline assignment: CDR1 LNHNV and CDR2 YYDKDF (reference sequence). The CDR3 has 15 amino acids. Trimming took off 5 bases at V and 4 bases at J, with 15 bases between the two ends. Original analysis: Cell counts per sample came from amplifying reference gene primers. The repertoire was sequenced with immunoSEQ multiplex PCR; TCRdb's copy has only in-frame clones and lacks some. V and J calls and clone size are those listed in that table; D and trimming were worked out from the DNA. The sample contains more than 300,000 clones, under 95% of which appear only once. Sequencing was performed on peripheral blood. The TCR sequence derives from a woman aged 18 to 35 who had recovered from COVID-19. This chain connects TRBV15 to TRBJ2-1, with D possibly being TRBD1 (6 bases). The CDR3 DNA reads TGTGCCACCAGCCCCAGGGGAACCTTATACAATGAGCAGTTCTTC. Amino acid sequence: CATSPRGTLYNEQFF.